The TCR beta chain described here comes from a study of a mutant IDH1 vaccine in newly diagnosed glioma. Sequencing used immunoSEQ multiplex PCR; TCRdb keeps in-frame clones, though not all of them. The repertoire consists of tens of thousands of clones, with roughly 75% occurring once and the leading ten covering 5.3%. Sample time point: week 47, end of study. A 20-mer mutant IDH1 peptide at 300 ug was injected subcutaneously with topical imiquimod. The CDR3 extends over 16 amino acids. Concerning this clone itself: The antigen is not known.

This chain connects TRBV21-1 to TRBJ1-1. TRBV21-1 is flagged as a pseudogene. The specimen was PBMCs, collected from a glioma patient whose treatment included an IDH1 peptide vaccine. The sequence derives from a man aged 50-59 years with glioma. This CDR3 reads CASSKASGGPNTEAFF. The CDR3 coding sequence is TGTGCCAGCAGCAAAGCGTCGGGAGGACCGAACACTGAAGCTTTCTTT.